This is a list of T cell receptor beta chains from one sample in a study of CD8 T cells in Susac syndrome. TCRdb fed the immunoSEQ multiplex PCR reads into MiXCR, producing one record per CDR3 protein. The sample yields 250,000 to 350,000 distinct CDR3 sequences, about 85% seen once. Source material: CD8+ T cells from PBMCs. The receptors here all came from a human donor with multiple sclerosis. The CDR3 runs from the conserved cysteine through the conserved F or W. A D gene is named only where the DNA matches it firmly. A clone size is listed for some rows: how often the clone was seen (once, few, many), or a class if it is expanded.

d_gene	v_gene	abundance	j_gene	CDR3aa	CDR3nt
TRBD2	TRBV20-1	few	TRBJ2-7	CSASMASGKKDEQYF	TGCAGTGCTAGTATGGCTAGCGGAAAGAAGGACGAGCAGTACTTC
NA	TRBV25-1	NA	TRBJ2-1	CASIPPAGSSYNEQFF	TGTGCCAGCATCCCCCCGGCGGGTAGCTCCTACAATGAGCAGTTCTTC
NA	TRBV29-1	NA	TRBJ1-2	CSGVLEYGYTF	TGCAGCGGAGTCCTCGAATATGGCTACACCTTC
NA	TRBV27	NA	TRBJ2-7	CASSPDDSPYEQYF	TGTGCCAGCAGTCCAGACGACAGCCCCTACGAGCAGTACTTC
NA	TRBV7-9	NA	TRBJ2-7	CASSRQDQGQYF	TGTGCCAGCAGTAGACAGGACCAGGGGCAGTACTTC
NA	TRBV5-4	NA	TRBJ1-2	CASSLSGMAYGYTF	TGTGCCAGCAGCTTGTCGGGGATGGCCTATGGCTACACCTTC
NA	TRBV7-9	NA	TRBJ2-7	CASSPRRGTYEQYF	TGTGCCAGCAGCCCTAGGAGGGGTACCTACGAGCAGTACTTC
NA	TRBV24-1	NA	TRBJ2-7	CATSDLASPYEQYF	TGTGCCACCAGTGATTTAGCGTCTCCCTACGAGCAGTACTTC
NA	TRBV21-1	NA	TRBJ2-3	CASRRTSGSTDTQYF	TGTGCCAGCAGAAGGACTAGCGGGAGCACAGATACGCAGTATTTT
NA	TRBV28	NA	TRBJ1-5	CASQLNRERNQPQHF	TGTGCCAGTCAACTCAACAGGGAACGGAATCAGCCCCAGCATTTT
TRBD2	TRBV27	NA	TRBJ2-7	CASSFLRTSGRAKYEQYF	TGTGCCAGCAGTTTCTTACGGACTAGCGGGAGGGCCAAGTACGAGCAGTACTTC
NA	TRBV29-1	NA	TRBJ1-1	CSVAENTEAFF	TGCAGCGTTGCCGAGAACACTGAAGCTTTCTTT
NA	TRBV6-5	NA	TRBJ2-1	CASSYSEGAPYNEQFF	TGTGCCAGCAGTTACTCCGAGGGAGCACCCTACAATGAGCAGTTCTTC
NA	TRBV24-1	NA	TRBJ2-7	CATSDSTQGYEQYF	TGTGCCACCAGTGATTCAACACAGGGCTACGAGCAGTACTTC
NA	TRBV12-5	NA	TRBJ1-1	CASGSGPNTEAFF	TGTGCTAGTGGTTCTGGTCCGAACACTGAAGCTTTCTTT
TRBD1	TRBV14	once	TRBJ2-5	CASSQDPDRVVGETQHF	TGTGCCAGCAGCCAAGATCCTGACAGGGTCGTCGGAGAGACCCAGCACTTC
NA	TRBV3-1	once	TRBJ2-1	CASSQGPRGAGMQFF	TGTGCCAGCAGCCAAGGACCAAGGGGCGCCGGAATGCAGTTCTTC
TRBD2	TRBV9	once	TRBJ2-3	CASSVKLAGGNTDTQYF	TGTGCCAGCAGCGTAAAATTAGCGGGAGGGAACACAGATACGCAGTATTTT
TRBD2	TRBV29-1	NA	TRBJ2-1	CSVEGLAGGPTSNEQFF	TGCAGCGTTGAAGGGCTAGCGGGAGGGCCCACCTCCAATGAGCAGTTCTTC
NA	TRBV7-9	NA	TRBJ1-1	CASNQRDTEAFF	TGTGCCAGCAACCAAAGGGACACTGAAGCTTTCTTT
TRBD2	TRBV11-2	once	TRBJ2-7	CASSLAVGLSNYEQYF	TGTGCCAGCAGCCTAGCGGTTGGGCTGTCGAACTACGAGCAGTACTTC
NA	TRBV19	once	TRBJ1-1	CASSIGRGTEAFF	TGTGCCAGTAGTATAGGTAGGGGGACTGAAGCTTTCTTT
TRBD2	TRBV9	NA	TRBJ2-3	CASSGGRGPPDTQYF	TGTGCCAGCAGCGGGGGGAGGGGACCGCCAGATACGCAGTATTTT